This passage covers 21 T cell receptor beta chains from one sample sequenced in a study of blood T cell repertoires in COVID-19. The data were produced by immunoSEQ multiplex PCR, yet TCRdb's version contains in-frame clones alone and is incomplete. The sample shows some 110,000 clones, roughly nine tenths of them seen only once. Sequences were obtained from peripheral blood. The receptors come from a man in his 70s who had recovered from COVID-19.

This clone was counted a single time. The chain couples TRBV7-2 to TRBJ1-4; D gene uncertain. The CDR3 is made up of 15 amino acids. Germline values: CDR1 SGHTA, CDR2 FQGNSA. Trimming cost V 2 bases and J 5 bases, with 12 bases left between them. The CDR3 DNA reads TGTGCCAGCAGCTTATTGGGAGGGCCAAATGAAAAACTGTTTTTT. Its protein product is CASSLLGGPNEKLFF.

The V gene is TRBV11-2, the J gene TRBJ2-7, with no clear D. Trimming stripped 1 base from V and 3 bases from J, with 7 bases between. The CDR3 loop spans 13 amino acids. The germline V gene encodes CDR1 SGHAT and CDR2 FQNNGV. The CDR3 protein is CASSLGGNYEQYF. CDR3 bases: TGTGCCAGCAGCTTAGGCGGCAACTACGAGCAGTACTTC.

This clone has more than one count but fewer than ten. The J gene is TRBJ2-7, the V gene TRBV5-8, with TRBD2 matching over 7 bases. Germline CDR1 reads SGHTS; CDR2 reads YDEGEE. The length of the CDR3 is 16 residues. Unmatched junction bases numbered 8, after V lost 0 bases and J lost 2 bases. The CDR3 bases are TGTGCCAGCAGCTTGGGTTTTTGGACTAGGACCTACGAGCAGTACTTC. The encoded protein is CASSLGFWTRTYEQYF.

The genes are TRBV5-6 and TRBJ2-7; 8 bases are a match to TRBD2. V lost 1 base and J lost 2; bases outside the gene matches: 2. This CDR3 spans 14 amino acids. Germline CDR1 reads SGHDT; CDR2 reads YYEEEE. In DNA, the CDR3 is TGTGCCAGCAGCTTGCTCGGGAGGGCCTACGAGCAGTACTTC. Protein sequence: CASSLLGRAYEQYF. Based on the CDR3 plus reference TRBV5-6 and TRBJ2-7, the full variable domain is DAGVTQSPTHLIKTRGQQVTLRCSPKSGHDTVSWYQQALGQGPQFIFQYYEEEERQRGNFPDRFSGHQFPNYSSELNVNALLLGDSALYLCASSLLGRAYEQYFGPGTRLTVT.

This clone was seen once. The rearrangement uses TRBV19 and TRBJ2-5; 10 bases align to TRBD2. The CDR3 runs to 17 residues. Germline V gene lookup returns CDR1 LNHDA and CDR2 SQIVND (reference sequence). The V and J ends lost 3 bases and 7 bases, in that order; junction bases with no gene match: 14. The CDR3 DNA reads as TGTGCCAGTAGTATGGCGTCTAGCGGGGGCCGGGCGGCGACCCAGTACTTC. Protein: CASSMASSGGRAATQYF.

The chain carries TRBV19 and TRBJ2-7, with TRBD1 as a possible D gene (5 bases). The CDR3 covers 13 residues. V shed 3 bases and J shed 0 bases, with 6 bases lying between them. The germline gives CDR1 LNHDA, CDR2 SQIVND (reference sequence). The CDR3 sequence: CASSIDSSYEQYF. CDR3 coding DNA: TGTGCCAGTAGTATCGACAGCTCCTACGAGCAGTACTTC.

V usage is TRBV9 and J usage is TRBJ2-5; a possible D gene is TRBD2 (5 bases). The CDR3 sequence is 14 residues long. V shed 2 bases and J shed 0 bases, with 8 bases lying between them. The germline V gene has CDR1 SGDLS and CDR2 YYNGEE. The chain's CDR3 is CASSVSVNQETQYF. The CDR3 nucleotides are TGTGCCAGCAGCGTTAGCGTAAACCAAGAGACCCAGTACTTC.

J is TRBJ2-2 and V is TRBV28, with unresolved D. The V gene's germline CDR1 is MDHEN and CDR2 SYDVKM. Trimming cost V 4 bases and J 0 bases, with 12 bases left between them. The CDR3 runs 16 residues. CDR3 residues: CASSSPRNANTGELFF. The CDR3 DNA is TGTGCCAGCAGTTCCCCGAGGAATGCGAACACCGGGGAGCTGTTTTTT.

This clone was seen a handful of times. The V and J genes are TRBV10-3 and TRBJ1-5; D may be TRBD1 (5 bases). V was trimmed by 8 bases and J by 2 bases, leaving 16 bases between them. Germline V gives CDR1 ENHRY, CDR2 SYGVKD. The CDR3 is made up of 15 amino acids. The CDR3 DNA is TGTGCCATCGGGTCCGGGGGAAGGGGCAATCAGCCCCAGCATTTT. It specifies CAIGSGGRGNQPQHF.

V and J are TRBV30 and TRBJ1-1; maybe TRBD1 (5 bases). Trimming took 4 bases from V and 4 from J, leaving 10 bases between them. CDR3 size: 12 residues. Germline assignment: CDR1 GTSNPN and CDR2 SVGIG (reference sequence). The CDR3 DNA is TGTGCCTGGAAACAGGCGAGCACTGAAGCTTTCTTT. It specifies CAWKQASTEAFF.

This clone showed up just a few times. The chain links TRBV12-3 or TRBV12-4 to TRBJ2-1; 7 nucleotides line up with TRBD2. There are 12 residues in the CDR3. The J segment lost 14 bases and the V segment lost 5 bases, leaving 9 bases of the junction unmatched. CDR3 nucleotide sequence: TGTGCCAGCAGTCGCACCGGACTAGTCGAGTTCTTC. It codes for CASSRTGLVEFF.

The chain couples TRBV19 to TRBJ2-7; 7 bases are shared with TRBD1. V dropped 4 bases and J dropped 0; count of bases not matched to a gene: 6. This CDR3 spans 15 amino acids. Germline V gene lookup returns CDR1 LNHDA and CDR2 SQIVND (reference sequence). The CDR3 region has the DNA TGTGCCAGTAGTAAGGACAGGTGGTCCTCCTACGAGCAGTACTTC. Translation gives CASSKDRWSSYEQYF.

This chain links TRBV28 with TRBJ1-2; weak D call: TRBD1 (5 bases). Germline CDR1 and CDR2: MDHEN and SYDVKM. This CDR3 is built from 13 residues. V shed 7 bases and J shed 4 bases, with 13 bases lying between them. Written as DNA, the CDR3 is TGTGCCAGCAACAGACAGACTCTCTATGGCTACACCTTC. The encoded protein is CASNRQTLYGYTF.

The CDR3 region is CASSSGAAQYF. Written as DNA, the CDR3 is TGTGCCAGCAGTTCGGGTGCGGCGCAGTATTTT. The rearrangement uses TRBV12-3 or TRBV12-4 and TRBJ2-3; no reliable D call. The CDR3 is 11 amino acids. Trimming took off 4 bases at V and 10 bases at J, with 9 bases between the two ends.

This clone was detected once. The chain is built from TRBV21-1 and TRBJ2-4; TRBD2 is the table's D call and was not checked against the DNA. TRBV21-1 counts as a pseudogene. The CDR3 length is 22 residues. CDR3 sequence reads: CASSKPVPGLAGGILAKNIQYF. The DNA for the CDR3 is TGTGCCAGCAGCAAACCGGTACCGGGACTAGCGGGAGGTATTTTAGCCAAAAACATTCAGTACTTC.

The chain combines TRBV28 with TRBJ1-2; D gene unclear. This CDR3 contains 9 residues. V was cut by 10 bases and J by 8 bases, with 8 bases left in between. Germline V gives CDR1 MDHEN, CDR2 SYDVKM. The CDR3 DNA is TGTGCCACAGGAGGCGGCTACACCTTC. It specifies CATGGGYTF.

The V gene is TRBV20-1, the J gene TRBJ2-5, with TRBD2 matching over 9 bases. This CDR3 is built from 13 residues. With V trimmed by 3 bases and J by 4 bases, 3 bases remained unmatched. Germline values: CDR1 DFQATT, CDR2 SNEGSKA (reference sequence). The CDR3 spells CSASLAGLETQYF. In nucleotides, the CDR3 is TGCAGTGCTAGTCTAGCGGGGTTAGAGACCCAGTACTTC.

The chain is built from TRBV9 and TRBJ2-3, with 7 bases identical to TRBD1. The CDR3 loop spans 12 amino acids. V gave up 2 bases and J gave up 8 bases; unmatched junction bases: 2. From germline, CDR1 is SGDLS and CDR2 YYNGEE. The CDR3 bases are TGTGCCAGCAGCGTGGACAGGTTTACGCAGTATTTT. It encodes CASSVDRFTQYF.

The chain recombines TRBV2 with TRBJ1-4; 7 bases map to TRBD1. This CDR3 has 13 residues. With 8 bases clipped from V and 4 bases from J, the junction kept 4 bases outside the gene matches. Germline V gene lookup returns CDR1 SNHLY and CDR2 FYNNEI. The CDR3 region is CASGGTVNEKLFF. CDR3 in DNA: TGTGCCAGCGGAGGGACAGTTAATGAAAAACTGTTTTTT.

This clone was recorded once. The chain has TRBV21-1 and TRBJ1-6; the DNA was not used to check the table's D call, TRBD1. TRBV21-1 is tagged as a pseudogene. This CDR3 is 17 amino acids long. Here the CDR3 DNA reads TGTGCCAGCAGCCTCCGCCCCCCGGGACAGAGGGATTCACCCCTCCACTTT. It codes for CASSLRPPGQRDSPLHF.

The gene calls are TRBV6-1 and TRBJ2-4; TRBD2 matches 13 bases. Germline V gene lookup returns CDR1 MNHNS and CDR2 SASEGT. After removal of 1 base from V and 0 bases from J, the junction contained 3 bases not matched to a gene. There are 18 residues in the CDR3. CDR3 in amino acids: CASSEVGTSGVAKNIQYF. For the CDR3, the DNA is TGTGCCAGCAGTGAAGTCGGGACTAGCGGGGTAGCCAAAAACATTCAGTACTTC.